The 3 T cell receptor beta chains reported below all come from one sample, sequenced in a study of T cell responses to AZD1222 COVID-19 vaccine (dated by TCRdb to the early 2020s). According to the study, the label for this sample's time point signals: baseline before first vaccination. Explained via the paper, the treatment or condition label denotes: meningococcal conjugate vaccine given as trial control. The library relied on the immunoSEQ multiplex PCR assay. What TCRdb holds here is the immuneACCESS table cut down to in-frame rearrangements. Part of the clones is not present; checked against another copy, under half of the missing clones reflect an unresolved V gene, and the others are unexplained. The sample yields about 150,000 clones; approximately 90% were counted once. The top ten constitute approximately 3.1% of the sample. The specimen was peripheral blood, collected on day 0 of MenACWY control vaccination. Receptors were obtained from an adult in good health.

This clone has only one observation. V is TRBV18 and J is TRBJ1-1, with D perhaps TRBD1 (5 bases). Between the trimmed V and J ends, which lost 3 bases and 6 bases, there was a span of 14 bases. CDR3 length equals 14 residues. Germline V lookup: CDR1 KGHSH, CDR2 LQKENI. For the CDR3, the DNA is TGTGCCAGCTCACCCTCCCCGGCGGGGGCTGAAGCTTTCTTT. This encodes CASSPSPAGAEAFF. The full variable domain, its missing parts supplied by reference TRBV18 and TRBJ1-1, is NAGVMQNPRHLVRRRGQEARLRCSPMKGHSHVYWYRQLPEEGLKFMVYLQKENIIDESGMPKERFSAEFPKEGPSILRIQQVVRGDSAAYFCASSPSPAGAEAFFGQGTRLTVV.

V gene TRBV4-3 combines with J gene TRBJ2-4; D ambiguous. The V gene's germline CDR1 is LGHNA and CDR2 YSLEER. V gave up 0 bases and J gave up 8 bases, with 8 bases separating them. The CDR3 is 13 amino acids. CDR3 nucleotides: TGCGCCAGCAGCCAAGATTCACGGGACATTCAGTACTTC. Protein sequence: CASSQDSRDIQYF.

The chain recombines TRBV24-1 with TRBJ1-6; 7 bases are a match to TRBD1. Germline V gives CDR1 KGHDR, CDR2 SFDVKD. Trimming at V came to 3 bases and at J to 6 bases, leaving 4 bases not matched to a gene. CDR3 length: 15 residues. In DNA, the CDR3 is TGTGCCACCAGTGATGGGGGACAGCTTAATTCACCCCTCCACTTT. Translation gives CATSDGGQLNSPLHF.